This TCR beta chain was identified in a study of shared clonotypes between healthy human individuals. The wider study: The plates for each donor numbered three CD4 naive, three CD4 memory, two CD8 naive and one CD8 memory.

Deep-level settings were used for running the assay. Profiling relied on immunoSEQ multiplex PCR, and the TCRdb table lists in-frame clones only, not all of them. Here the sample spans about 1.4 million clones, roughly 97% being singletons. Germline V gives CDR1 MDHEN, CDR2 SYDVKM. The CDR3 runs to 17 residues. The V and J ends lost 6 bases and 4 bases respectively, with 22 bases between them. This chain links TRBV28 with TRBJ1-5; weak D call: TRBD1 (5 bases). This sequence was found in a man aged 30 to 39 in good health. What was sequenced was naive CD4+ T cells sorted from blood. Noted subset: CD45RA+ positively selected. The CDR3 loop is CASSPPLGGAFNQPQHF. The CDR3 DNA reads TGTGCCAGCAGCCCCCCGCTAGGAGGGGCGTTTAATCAGCCCCAGCATTTT. Using reference TRBV28 and TRBJ1-5 for the parts outside the CDR3, the full variable domain is DVKVTQSSRYLVKRTGEKVFLECVQDMDHENMFWYRQDPGLGLRLIYFSYDVKMKEKGDIPEGYSVSREKKERFSLILESASTNQTSMYLCASSPPLGGAFNQPQHFGDGTRLSIL.